Listed below are T cell receptor beta chains from one sample, sequenced in a study of T cell responses to AZD1222 COVID-19 vaccine. The table came from immunoSEQ multiplex PCR; TCRdb's copy has only in-frame clones and leaves some out. This table holds about 140,000 clones, roughly 92% found once. The sequences come from peripheral blood, collected 28 days after the second AZD1222 dose. The receptor source for this set is an adult who received the AZD1222 COVID-19 vaccine. CDR3s include the opening cysteine and the closing phenylalanine or tryptophan. D genes are given only for firm matches. For some rows the clone size is stated as once, few or many, or as a class when expanded; others skip it.

len	abundance	j_gene	d_gene	v_gene	CDR3aa	CDR3nt
13	NA	TRBJ2-5	NA	TRBV12-3/TRBV12-4	CASSAGAWETQYF	TGTGCCAGCAGTGCGGGGGCATGGGAGACCCAGTACTTC
14	NA	TRBJ2-7	TRBD2	TRBV11-3	CASSLSGGRYEQYF	TGTGCCAGCAGCTTGAGCGGGGGTAGATACGAGCAGTACTTC
15	NA	TRBJ2-2	NA	TRBV25-1	CASSWSRAGTGELFF	TGTGCCAGCAGCTGGAGCAGGGCCGGGACCGGGGAGCTGTTTTTT
16	NA	TRBJ1-1	NA	TRBV5-6	CASSLGAWAGNTEAFF	TGTGCCAGCAGCTTGGGAGCCTGGGCGGGGAACACTGAAGCTTTCTTT
16	NA	TRBJ1-4	NA	TRBV3-1/TRBV3-2	CASSQPNPRGNEKLFF	TGTGCCAGCAGCCAACCCAACCCACGGGGTAATGAAAAACTGTTTTTT
13	NA	TRBJ2-7	NA	TRBV11-2	CASSLATSHEQYF	TGTGCCAGCAGCTTAGCTACCAGCCACGAGCAGTACTTC
14	NA	TRBJ1-5	NA	TRBV6-1	CASSEEGSYQPQHF	TGTGCCAGCAGTGAAGAAGGCAGCTATCAGCCCCAGCATTTT
14	NA	TRBJ1-4	NA	TRBV11-2	CASSATGRGEKLFF	TGTGCCAGCAGCGCGACGGGTCGTGGGGAAAAACTGTTTTTT
14	NA	TRBJ2-1	NA	TRBV6-2/TRBV6-3	CASSLGPEGSEQFF	TGTGCCAGCAGCCTAGGACCGGAGGGTTCTGAGCAGTTCTTC
15	NA	TRBJ2-5	TRBD2	TRBV3-1/TRBV3-2	CASTTAGGPGETQYF	TGTGCCAGCACCACAGCGGGGGGGCCAGGAGAGACCCAGTACTTC
14	once	TRBJ1-4	TRBD1	TRBV2	CASSDGQGEEKLFF	TGTGCCAGCAGTGACGGACAGGGCGAAGAAAAACTGTTTTTT
15	NA	TRBJ2-7	NA	TRBV4-3	CASSPRRDSIYEQYF	TGCGCCAGCAGCCCAAGGCGGGATTCGATCTACGAGCAGTACTTC
15	NA	TRBJ2-1	NA	TRBV3-1/TRBV3-2	CASSQESHSYNEQFF	TGTGCCAGCAGCCAGGAAAGCCATTCCTACAATGAGCAGTTCTTC
11	NA	TRBJ2-1	NA	TRBV20-1	CSAPNHNEQFF	TGCAGTGCTCCCAACCATAATGAGCAGTTCTTC
12	NA	TRBJ1-1	NA	TRBV12-5	CASGIENTEAFF	TGTGCTAGTGGTATAGAGAACACTGAAGCTTTCTTT
14	NA	TRBJ1-2	NA	TRBV5-1	CASSLGQSNYGYTF	TGCGCCAGCAGCTTGGGACAGTCGAACTATGGCTACACCTTC
15	NA	TRBJ1-4	NA	TRBV7-3	CASSLTIGGGMKLFF	TGTGCCAGCAGCTTAACTATTGGAGGGGGGATGAAACTGTTTTTT
18	NA	TRBJ2-3	TRBD2	TRBV4-3	CASSQDASSGRAEDTQYF	TGCGCCAGCAGCCAAGACGCGAGTAGCGGGAGGGCGGAAGATACGCAGTATTTT
15	NA	TRBJ2-1	NA	TRBV9	CASSPSSGADNEQFF	TGTGCCAGCAGCCCATCTTCGGGGGCCGATAATGAGCAGTTCTTC
15	NA	TRBJ2-3	TRBD2	TRBV18	CASSPLAGATDTQYF	TGTGCCAGCTCACCATTAGCGGGAGCCACAGATACGCAGTATTTT
13	NA	TRBJ2-5	NA	TRBV29-1	CSVSGPAEETQYF	TGCAGCGTCTCCGGTCCGGCAGAAGAGACCCAGTACTTC
17	NA	TRBJ2-7	NA	TRBV3-1/TRBV3-2	CASSQDWVRAPSYEQYF	TGTGCCAGCAGCCAAGATTGGGTAAGGGCCCCATCCTACGAGCAGTACTTC
15	NA	TRBJ2-3	TRBD2	TRBV7-2	CASSPGLKGGDTQYF	TGTGCCAGCAGCCCGGGACTAAAGGGAGGAGATACGCAGTATTTT
17	NA	TRBJ2-1	TRBD2	TRBV4-1	CASSQGGGTSFYNEQFF	TGCGCCAGCAGCCAAGGGGGCGGGACTAGTTTCTACAATGAGCAGTTCTTC
14	NA	TRBJ1-6	NA	TRBV7-9	CASSLSSNNSPLHF	TGTGCCAGCAGCTTATCGAGCAATAATTCACCCCTCCACTTT
12	NA	TRBJ1-2	TRBD1	TRBV10-3	CAIKGQGDGYTF	TGTGCCATCAAGGGGCAGGGGGATGGCTACACCTTC
13	NA	TRBJ1-2	NA	TRBV6-5	CAGQDGANYGYTF	TGTGCCGGACAAGACGGAGCTAACTATGGCTACACCTTC
14	NA	TRBJ2-3	TRBD2	TRBV5-1	CASSLSAGADTQYF	TGCGCCAGCAGCTTGTCAGCGGGGGCAGATACGCAGTATTTT
16	once	TRBJ2-7	TRBD2	TRBV5-4	CASSLLSGGPSYEQYF	TGTGCCAGCAGCTTGTTAAGCGGGGGGCCCTCCTACGAGCAGTACTTC
14	NA	TRBJ1-3	NA	TRBV6-6	CASSPGTTGNTIYF	TGTGCCAGCAGTCCCGGGACAACTGGAAACACCATATATTTT
20	NA	TRBJ2-2	TRBD2	TRBV7-6	CASSSLKPGTSGGLIGELFF	TGTGCCAGCAGCTCCTTAAAACCCGGGACTAGCGGGGGTTTAATCGGGGAGCTGTTTTTT
15	NA	TRBJ1-2	NA	TRBV7-2	CASSLKGSTSYGYTF	TGTGCCAGCAGCTTAAAGGGCAGTACTTCCTATGGCTACACCTTC
16	NA	TRBJ2-2	NA	TRBV7-3	CASSPGGARNTGELFF	TGTGCCAGCAGCCCAGGGGGGGCTAGGAACACCGGGGAGCTGTTTTTT
13	NA	TRBJ2-7	NA	TRBV6-2/TRBV6-3	CASTPQKTYEQYF	TGTGCCAGCACCCCCCAGAAGACCTACGAGCAGTACTTC